This T cell receptor beta chain was sequenced during a study of identical twins. The CDR3 has 15 amino acids. V was pared by 6 bases and J by 7 bases, with 23 bases between. CDR1 and CDR2 (germline): SGHRS, YFSETQ. TCRdb passed the 5' RACE reads through MiXCR, listing each CDR3 protein once. The repertoire has approximately 630,000 distinct CDR3 sequences, under 8.5% of them found once; the top ten carry 1.5% to 2%. This sample also appeared in a second study, on yellow fever vaccine responses in identical twins.

The specimen sequenced was PBMCs. The source is a young woman in good health. The chain uses TRBV5-1 and TRBJ2-7, with D perhaps TRBD1 or TRBD2 (6 bases each). This CDR3 reads CASNDGGGNAGEQYF. CDR3 DNA sequence: TGCGCCAGCAACGACGGGGGCGGGAATGCGGGGGAGCAGTACTTC.